This T cell receptor beta chain was profiled in a study of siplizumab effects on memory and regulatory T cells. On this clone itself: Antigen specificity is unknown.

Cells from the mixed lymphocyte reaction were cocultured for less than 7 days at 37°C. Data came from immunoSEQ multiplex PCR; TCRdb stores just in-frame clones and leaves some out. The top ten hold roughly a tenth of the sample, which has some 9,900 clones, around 40% seen once. Germline lookup yields CDR1 SGHRS and CDR2 YFSETQ. V shed 2 bases, J shed 7 bases, and the junction held 16 bases outside the gene matches. This CDR3 has 17 amino acids. Sequencing was performed on CFSE-low (dividing) CD8+ T cells sorted from an allogeneic mixed lymphocyte reaction. J is TRBJ2-7 and V is TRBV5-1, with 9 bases that match TRBD2. The source is a human donor in good health; the cells came from an allogeneic mixed lymphocyte reaction. The DNA for the CDR3 is TGCGCCAGCAGCTTTGCCGGTAGGAGGCGGGAGGGAGGAGAGCAGTACTTC. Protein product: CASSFAGRRREGGEQYF.